The 13 T cell receptor beta chains below come from one sample, sequenced in a study of OX40 agonist ivuxolimab in advanced cancers. Some clones are missing from TCRdb's copy, which holds only in-frame ones; the method was immunoSEQ multiplex PCR. The data hold 40,000 to 60,000 clones, with 80% to 90% observed a single time. Sequenced here: CD4+ or CD8+ T cells sorted from blood, sampled in a trial of the OX40 agonist ivuxolimab. These receptors were obtained from an adult with an advanced solid tumor such as melanoma, head and neck, liver or kidney cancer.

V gene TRBV5-4 combines with J gene TRBJ2-1; D is undetermined. The CDR3 sequence is 13 residues long. Trimming took off 0 bases at V and 10 bases at J, with 11 bases between the two ends. The germline V gene encodes CDR1 SGHNT and CDR2 YYREEE (reference sequence). CDR3 nucleotides: TGTGCCAGCAGCTTGGATGGGGTAGGAGAGCAGTTCTTC. Protein sequence: CASSLDGVGEQFF.

The chain has TRBV18 and TRBJ1-2; D not resolved. Per the germline V gene, CDR1 is KGHSH and CDR2 is LQKENI. The CDR3 spans 15 residues. Deletions cut 2 bases from V and 3 bases from J, with 13 bases between. DNA of the CDR3: TGTGCCAGCTCACCAGGTCCAGACGCGGACTATGGCTACACCTTC. It encodes CASSPGPDADYGYTF.

The rearrangement uses TRBV5-1 and TRBJ2-7; 10 nucleotides line up with TRBD2. V dropped 2 bases and J dropped 5; count of bases not matched to a gene: 7. The CDR3 is 15 residues long. Germline V CDR1 and CDR2: SGHRS, YFSETQ. The CDR3 loop is CASSFSSGSWDEQYF. CDR3 bases: TGCGCCAGCAGCTTTTCTAGCGGGAGCTGGGACGAGCAGTACTTC.

This chain uses TRBV14 with TRBJ2-5; unclear D gene. The V end was cut by 0 bases, the J end by 1 base, with 9 bases between. CDR3 length equals 15 residues. Germline CDR1 reads SGHDN; CDR2 reads FVKESK. CDR3 sequence reads: CASSQDLWGQETQYF. The CDR3 DNA follows: TGTGCCAGCAGCCAAGATCTTTGGGGCCAAGAGACCCAGTACTTC.

This sequence joins TRBV2 and TRBJ2-5; 9 bases map to TRBD1. J gave up 5 bases and V 4 bases, and 5 bases lay outside the gene matches. This CDR3 is 14 amino acids long. Per germline, CDR1 SNHLY and CDR2 FYNNEI. The CDR3 spells CASSGGTGTETQYF. Here the CDR3 DNA reads TGTGCCAGCAGTGGGGGGACAGGGACCGAGACCCAGTACTTC.

The chain carries TRBV6-1 and TRBJ2-5; no clear D. The CDR3 is made up of 14 amino acids. The V and J ends lost 7 bases and 5 bases respectively, with 17 bases between them. The V gene's germline CDR1 is MNHNS and CDR2 SASEGT. The CDR3 nucleotides read TGTGCCAGCACCTTAGACCCTCTGGGTGAGACCCAGTACTTC. Protein product: CASTLDPLGETQYF.

The chain has TRBV11-2 and TRBJ2-1; 10 positions agree with TRBD2. The V gene end was trimmed by 4 bases and the J gene end by 2 bases; junction bases not matched to a gene: 5. This CDR3 region has 16 residues. Per germline, CDR1 SGHAT and CDR2 FQNNGV. The CDR3 sequence is CASSSAGTSAYNEQFF. CDR3 DNA: TGTGCCAGCAGCTCGGCCGGGACTAGCGCCTACAATGAGCAGTTCTTC.

This clone showed up just a few times. The chain couples TRBV2 to TRBJ1-1; D is uncertain. The CDR3 extends over 12 amino acids. Germline V gene data show CDR1 as SNHLY and CDR2 as FYNNEI. V lost 6 bases to trimming and J lost 8 bases, with 13 bases between them. The CDR3 loop is CASRVYPEEAFF. The CDR3 region has the DNA TGTGCCAGCAGAGTGTATCCGGAAGAAGCTTTCTTT.

The chain carries TRBV18 and TRBJ2-2; 8 bases match TRBD1. Germline V gene sequence: CDR1 KGHSH, CDR2 LQKENI. The CDR3 spans 16 residues. V was pared by 8 bases and J by 1 base, with 9 bases of the junction left unmatched. The CDR3 DNA reads as TGTGCCAGCATCCCCCCCGGACAGGGGAACACCGGGGAGCTGTTTTTT. It translates to CASIPPGQGNTGELFF.

The chain couples TRBV5-4 to TRBJ1-1, with 10 nucleotides matching TRBD1. This CDR3 has 14 amino acids. Per the germline V gene, CDR1 is SGHNT and CDR2 is YYREEE (reference sequence). J gave up 4 bases and V 3 bases, and 3 bases lay outside the gene matches. In DNA, the CDR3 is TGTGCCAGCAGCTGGGACAGGGGAGCCACTGAAGCTTTCTTT. The encoded protein is CASSWDRGATEAFF.

The rearrangement uses TRBV18 and TRBJ1-1; tentatively, D is TRBD1 (5 bases). The CDR3 spans 13 residues. Germline V gene lookup returns CDR1 KGHSH and CDR2 LQKENI. V lost 6 bases to trimming and J lost 3 bases, with 11 bases between them. The CDR3 DNA reads TGTGCCAGCTCGGGAGGGACGGACACTGAAGCTTTCTTT. It is translated as CASSGGTDTEAFF.

V and J are TRBV6-6 and TRBJ2-3, with a weak D call TRBD2 (6 bases). Trimming removed 10 bases at V and 0 bases at J, with 17 bases between. The CDR3 totals 15 residues. CDR1 and CDR2 (germline): MNHNY, SVGAGI (reference sequence). The CDR3 reads CATTPGTPSTDTQYF. CDR3 coding DNA: TGTGCCACCACGCCCGGGACTCCTAGCACAGATACGCAGTATTTT.

This clone has only one observation. The genes are TRBV5-1 and TRBJ1-1; maybe TRBD1 (5 bases). The germline gives CDR1 SGHRS, CDR2 YFSETQ. There are 15 residues in the CDR3. Trimming pared 5 bases from V and 0 bases from J, leaving 14 bases between. The CDR3 here is CASRPTGTVNTEAFF. CDR3 sequence (DNA): TGCGCCAGCAGACCTACCGGGACCGTGAACACTGAAGCTTTCTTT.